These 21 T cell receptor beta chains were all obtained from the same sample, sequenced in a study of control samples from healthy donors and cancer patients. Profiled with immunoSEQ multiplex PCR; TCRdb holds only in-frame clones, not every one. The sample has more than 20,000 clones; roughly 93% are singletons. The sample taken for sequencing was PBMCs. These receptors were taken from a middle-aged man with lung cancer.

The chain carries TRBV6-5 and TRBJ2-7; D is perhaps TRBD2 (6 bases). Trimming removed 7 bases at V and 6 bases at J, with 19 bases between. The germline CDR1 and CDR2 sequences are MNHEY and SVGAGI. This CDR3 is built from 14 residues. For the CDR3, the DNA is TGTGCCAGCAACCCTCCGGGGGTGCAAGGCGAGCAGTACTTC. This encodes CASNPPGVQGEQYF.

The rearrangement uses TRBV7-2 and TRBJ2-1; possible D gene TRBD1, 6 bases. The length of the CDR3 is 18 residues. Trimming left V 6 bases short and J 0 bases short, with 21 bases between. CDR1 and CDR2 (germline): SGHTA, FQGNSA. The CDR3 spells CASRGGAADRSSYNEQFF. In DNA, the CDR3 is TGTGCCAGCAGAGGGGGTGCGGCCGACCGGAGCTCCTACAATGAGCAGTTCTTC.

This chain uses TRBV30 with TRBJ2-1, with D tentatively TRBD1 (7 bases). This CDR3 is 12 amino acids long. Germline CDR1 is GTSNPN and CDR2 is SVGIG (reference sequence). The V end was cut by 3 bases, the J end by 8 bases, with 11 bases between. CDR3 nucleotide sequence: TGTGCCTGGAGCCCCAGGGGGGATGAGCAGTTCTTC. This translates into CAWSPRGDEQFF. The variable domain in full, with the rest retrieved from reference TRBV30 and TRBJ2-1, is SQTIHQWPATLVQPVGSPLSLECTVEGTSNPNLYWYRQAAGRGLQLLFYSVGIGQISSEVPQNLSASRPQDRQFILSSKKLLLSDSGFYLCAWSPRGDEQFFGPGTRLTVL.

This clone showed up just once. The rearrangement joins TRBV5-6 to TRBJ1-4, with 7 bases fitting TRBD1. The V and J ends lost 5 bases and 5 bases, in that order; junction bases with no gene match: 6. CDR1 is SGHDT and CDR2 is YYEEEE in the germline V gene. There are 14 residues in the CDR3. The CDR3 sequence is CASRSGTVNEKLFF. The CDR3 DNA is TGTGCCAGCAGATCGGGGACAGTCAATGAAAAACTGTTTTTT.

V and J are TRBV19 and TRBJ2-4; 8 bases fit TRBD1. Germline V gene sequence: CDR1 LNHDA, CDR2 SQIVND (reference sequence). Trimming took 3 bases from V and 0 from J; bases not matched to a gene: 7. The CDR3 is 17 amino acids. CDR3 coding DNA: TGTGCCAGTAGTATTCAGGGGGCCTCTATAGCCAAAAACATTCAGTACTTC. This encodes CASSIQGASIAKNIQYF. Supplemented by reference TRBV19 and TRBJ2-4, the full variable domain reads DGGITQSPKYLFRKEGQNVTLSCEQNLNHDAMYWYRQDPGQGLRLIYYSQIVNDFQKGDIAEGYSVSREKKESFPLTVTSAQKNPTAFYLCASSIQGASIAKNIQYFGAGTRLSVL.

This clone was counted between two and nine times. The chain couples TRBV3-1 (or the pseudogene TRBV3-2) to TRBJ2-5, with D maybe TRBD1 (5 bases). V lost 2 bases and J lost 7, with 14 bases in between. The CDR3 has 14 residues. CDR1 is LGHDT, CDR2 YNNKEL, per germline (reference sequence). CDR3 sequence: CASSQITGVRTQYF. DNA of the CDR3: TGTGCCAGCAGCCAAATAACAGGAGTCCGGACCCAGTACTTC.

This sequence joins TRBV5-1 and TRBJ2-7; 11 positions agree with TRBD2. Germline loops: CDR1 SGHRS, CDR2 YFSETQ. The V gene end was trimmed by 2 bases and the J gene end by 2 bases; junction bases not matched to a gene: 3. The CDR3 is made up of 15 amino acids. The CDR3 nucleotides read TGCGCCAGCAGCTTCGGGACTAGCGGCGCCTACGAGCAGTACTTC. As protein: CASSFGTSGAYEQYF.

This clone showed up just once. The CDR3 sequence: CASTDKQQNSPLHF. In DNA, the CDR3 is TGTGCCAGCACCGACAAACAACAGAATTCACCCCTCCACTTT. The J gene is TRBJ1-6, the V gene TRBV5-6, with D unresolved. The CDR3 has 14 residues. V was shortened by 6 bases and J by 7 bases, with 14 bases between the two germline ends. Per germline, CDR1 SGHDT and CDR2 YYEEEE.

V gene TRBV24-1 combines with J gene TRBJ2-2; D is undetermined. The CDR3 sequence is 13 residues long. Between the trimmed V and J ends, which lost 4 bases and 10 bases, there was a span of 12 bases. The germline V gene encodes CDR1 KGHDR and CDR2 SFDVKD. CDR3 loop: CATSELYGEELFF. The CDR3 coding sequence is TGTGCCACCAGTGAGTTATATGGGGAGGAGCTGTTTTTT.

V usage is TRBV3-1 (or the pseudogene TRBV3-2) and J usage is TRBJ2-2; a possible D gene is TRBD2 (5 bases). The germline V gene has CDR1 LGHDT and CDR2 YNNKEL (reference sequence). V was trimmed by 8 bases and J by 3 bases, leaving 13 bases between them. The CDR3 length is 14 residues. This chain's CDR3 is CASSSGLYTGELFF. The CDR3 DNA reads TGTGCCAGCTCTTCCGGACTGTACACCGGGGAGCTGTTTTTT.

The rearrangement links TRBV6-2 or TRBV6-3 to TRBJ2-3, with TRBD2 matching over 10 bases. The CDR3 spans 17 residues. In germline, CDR1 is MNHEY, CDR2 SVGEGT. V trimming: 5 bases; J trimming: 0 bases; junction bases outside the gene matches: 8. CDR3 nucleotides: TGTGCCAGCAGTGACGGGACTAGCGTCCCTAGCACAGATACGCAGTATTTT. It is translated as CASSDGTSVPSTDTQYF.

The chain is built from TRBV7-8 and TRBJ2-7, with D possibly TRBD1 on 5 matching bases. In germline, CDR1 is SGHVS, CDR2 FQNEAQ. V was trimmed by 4 bases and J by 1 base, leaving 17 bases between them. This CDR3 spans 16 amino acids. The chain's CDR3 is CASSSVGLDKSYEQYF. The CDR3 nucleotides are TGTGCCAGCAGCTCCGTAGGTCTGGACAAGTCCTACGAGCAGTACTTC.

The rearrangement links TRBV9 to TRBJ1-2, with unresolved D. Germline V gene sequence: CDR1 SGDLS, CDR2 YYNGEE. CDR3 length: 15 residues. With 4 bases removed from V and 2 bases from J, the gap between germline ends came to 15 bases. This chain's CDR3 is CASSPDPTVNYGYTF. The CDR3 coding sequence is TGTGCCAGCAGCCCAGATCCGACGGTGAACTATGGCTACACCTTC.

The V and J genes are TRBV30 and TRBJ1-6, with a weak D call TRBD1 (5 bases). Trimming shortened V by 3 bases and J by 6 bases, and 18 bases separated the two germline ends. Germline CDR1 reads GTSNPN; CDR2 reads SVGIG (reference sequence). There are 16 residues in the CDR3. The CDR3 DNA follows: TGTGCCTGGAGGTTATCCGGGACGCTAAGTAATTCACCCCTCCACTTT. Protein: CAWRLSGTLSNSPLHF.

V is TRBV29-1 and J is TRBJ1-1; 8 bases are shared with TRBD1. V dropped 7 bases and J dropped 4; count of bases not matched to a gene: 8. The CDR3 extends over 13 amino acids. The germline CDR1 and CDR2 sequences are SQVTM and ANQGSEA. CDR3: CSGSQGEGTEAFF. CDR3 DNA: TGCAGCGGCTCACAGGGGGAAGGCACTGAAGCTTTCTTT.

CDR3 DNA sequence: TGTGCCAGCGGGGTGCAGATCACTAATGAAAAACTGTTTTTT. Translating gives CASGVQITNEKLFF. V gene TRBV6-6 combines with J gene TRBJ1-4; D is undetermined. The CDR3 runs 14 residues. The germline V and J ends were trimmed by 8 bases and 2 bases, with 12 bases remaining between them. Germline V lookup: CDR1 MNHNY, CDR2 SVGAGI (reference sequence).

The chain employs TRBV4-3 and TRBJ2-1; D is possibly TRBD2 (7 bases). The CDR3 is made up of 18 amino acids. Germline CDR1 is LGHNA and CDR2 is YSLEER. Trimming stripped 0 bases from V and 2 bases from J, with 17 bases between. Written as DNA, the CDR3 is TGCGCCAGCAGCCAAGAGCGAGGGAGGGGGGGCCCCTACAATGAGCAGTTCTTC. Its protein is CASSQERGRGGPYNEQFF.

The chain has TRBV9 and TRBJ2-3, with D possibly TRBD1 on 7 matching bases. V lost 0 bases, J lost 3 bases, and 11 bases lay in between. The germline gives CDR1 SGDLS, CDR2 YYNGEE. The CDR3 contains 15 residues. CDR3 region: CASSVGSGGTDTQYF. CDR3 DNA: TGTGCCAGCAGCGTAGGGTCAGGGGGGACAGATACGCAGTATTTT.

The rearrangement links TRBV28 to TRBJ1-4; D perhaps matches TRBD1 (5 bases). CDR3 length: 14 residues. Looked up from germline, CDR1 is MDHEN and CDR2 is SYDVKM. V was clipped by 2 bases and J by 10 bases, with 14 bases between them. CDR3 in DNA: TGTGCCAGCAGTTTAGGGCAGCCCGGGGGAAAACTGTTTTTT. Translating gives CASSLGQPGGKLFF.

V usage is TRBV27 and J usage is TRBJ2-1, with 8 bases matching TRBD2. V shed 4 bases and J 5 bases; nucleotides not matched to a gene: 7. CDR1 and CDR2 from the germline V gene are MNHEY and SMNVEV (reference sequence). This CDR3 contains 15 residues. CDR3 nucleotide sequence: TGTGCCAGCAGTTACATCGCGGGGGGAGACAATGAGCAGTTCTTC. Its translation: CASSYIAGGDNEQFF.

V gene TRBV7-3 combines with J gene TRBJ2-1, with 10 bases that match TRBD2. The V gene end was trimmed by 3 bases and the J gene end by 8 bases; junction bases not matched to a gene: 4. From germline, CDR1 is SGHTA and CDR2 FQGTGA. The CDR3 is 14 amino acids. CDR3 amino acids: CASSFLAGVDEQFF. CDR3 in DNA: TGTGCCAGCAGCTTCCTAGCGGGGGTGGATGAGCAGTTCTTC.